This T cell receptor beta chain was recovered during a study of T cell responses to AZD1222 COVID-19 vaccine. V was trimmed by 7 bases and J by 8 bases, leaving 11 bases between them. The CDR3 loop spans 11 amino acids. CDR1 is MNHEY and CDR2 is SMNVEV in the germline V gene (reference sequence). Assay used: immunoSEQ multiplex PCR; TCRdb lists only in-frame clones, some missing. The table records around 190,000 clones, 85% to 95% of them present only once. The chain carries TRBV27 and TRBJ1-2, with D unclear. The source was peripheral blood, collected on day 0 of AZD1222 vaccination. This clonotype was sampled from an adult in good health. CDR3 DNA sequence: TGTGCCAGCACTAACGGATTGGGCTACACCTTC. This gives the protein CASTNGLGYTF.